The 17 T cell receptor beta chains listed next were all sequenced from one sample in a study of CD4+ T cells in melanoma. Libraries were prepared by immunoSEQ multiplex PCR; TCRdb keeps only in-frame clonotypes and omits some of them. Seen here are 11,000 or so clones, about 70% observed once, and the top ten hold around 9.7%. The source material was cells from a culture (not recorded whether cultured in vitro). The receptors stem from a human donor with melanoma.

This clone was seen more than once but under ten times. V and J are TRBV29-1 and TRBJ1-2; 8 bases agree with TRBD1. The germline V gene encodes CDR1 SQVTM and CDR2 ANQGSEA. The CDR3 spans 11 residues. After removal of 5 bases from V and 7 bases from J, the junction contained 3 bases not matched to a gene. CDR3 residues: CSVQGAAGYTF. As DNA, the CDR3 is TGCAGCGTTCAGGGGGCCGCTGGCTACACCTTC.

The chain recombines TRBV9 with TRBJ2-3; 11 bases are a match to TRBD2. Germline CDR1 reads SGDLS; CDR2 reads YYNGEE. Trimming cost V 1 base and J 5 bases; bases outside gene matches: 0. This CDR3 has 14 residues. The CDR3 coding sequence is TGTGCCAGCAGCGTACTAGCGGGGGGAGATACGCAGTATTTT. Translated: CASSVLAGGDTQYF.

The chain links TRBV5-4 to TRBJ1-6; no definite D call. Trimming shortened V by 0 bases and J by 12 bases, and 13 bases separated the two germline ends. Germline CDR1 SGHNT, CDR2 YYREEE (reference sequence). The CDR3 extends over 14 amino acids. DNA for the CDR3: TGTGCCAGCAGCTTGGATGTGGTGGTGGGACCCCTCCACTTT. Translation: CASSLDVVVGPLHF.

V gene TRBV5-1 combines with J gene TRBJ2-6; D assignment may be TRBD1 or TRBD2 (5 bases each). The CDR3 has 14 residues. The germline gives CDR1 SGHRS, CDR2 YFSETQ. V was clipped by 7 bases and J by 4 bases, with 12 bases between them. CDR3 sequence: CASSIGDGANVLTF. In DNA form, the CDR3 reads TGCGCCAGCTCGATTGGGGACGGGGCCAACGTCCTGACTTTC. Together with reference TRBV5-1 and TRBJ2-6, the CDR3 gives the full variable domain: KAGVTQTPRYLIKTRGQQVTLSCSPISGHRSVSWYQQTPGQGLQFLFEYFSETQRNKGNFPGRFSGRQFSNSRSEMNVSTLELGDSALYLCASSIGDGANVLTFGAGSRLTVL.

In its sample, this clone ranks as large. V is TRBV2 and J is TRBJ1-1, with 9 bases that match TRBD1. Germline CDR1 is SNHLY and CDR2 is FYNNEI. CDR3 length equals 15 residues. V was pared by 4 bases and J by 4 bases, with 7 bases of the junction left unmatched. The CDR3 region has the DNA TGTGCCAGCAGTGCTGAGGGACAGGGCACCACTGAAGCTTTCTTT. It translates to CASSAEGQGTTEAFF.

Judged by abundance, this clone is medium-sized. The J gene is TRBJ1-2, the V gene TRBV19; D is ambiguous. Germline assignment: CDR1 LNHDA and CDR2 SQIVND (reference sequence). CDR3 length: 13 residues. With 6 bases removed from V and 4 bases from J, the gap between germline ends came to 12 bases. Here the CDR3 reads CASSPDYSYGYTF. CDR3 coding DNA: TGTGCCAGTAGCCCCGATTACAGCTATGGCTACACCTTC. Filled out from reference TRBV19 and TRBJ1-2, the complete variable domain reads DGGITQSPKYLFRKEGQNVTLSCEQNLNHDAMYWYRQDPGQGLRLIYYSQIVNDFQKGDIAEGYSVSREKKESFPLTVTSAQKNPTAFYLCASSPDYSYGYTFGSGTRLTVV.

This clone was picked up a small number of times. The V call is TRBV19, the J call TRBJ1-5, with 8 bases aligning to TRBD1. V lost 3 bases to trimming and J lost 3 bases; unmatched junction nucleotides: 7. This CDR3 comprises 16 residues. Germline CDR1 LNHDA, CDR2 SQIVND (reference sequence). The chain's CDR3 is CASSMDREGFNQPQHF. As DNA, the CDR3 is TGTGCCAGTAGTATGGACAGGGAAGGCTTCAATCAGCCCCAGCATTTT.

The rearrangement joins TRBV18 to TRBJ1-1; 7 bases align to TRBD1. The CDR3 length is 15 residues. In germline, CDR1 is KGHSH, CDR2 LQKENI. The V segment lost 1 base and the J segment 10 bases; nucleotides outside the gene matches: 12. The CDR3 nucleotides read TGTGCCAGCTCACCACAGTCAGGGGGGATGGTCGGAGCTTTCTTT. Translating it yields CASSPQSGGMVGAFF. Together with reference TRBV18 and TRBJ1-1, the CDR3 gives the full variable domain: NAGVMQNPRHLVRRRGQEARLRCSPMKGHSHVYWYRQLPEEGLKFMVYLQKENIIDESGMPKERFSAEFPKEGPSILRIQQVVRGDSAAYFCASSPQSGGMVGAFFGQGTRLTVV.

The CDR3 bases are TGTGCCAGCAGCCTGGGACTAGCGGTCGGCACAGATACGCAGTATTTT. Encoded protein: CASSLGLAVGTDTQYF. This chain uses TRBV11-2 with TRBJ2-3; TRBD2 matches at 11 bases. Losses at the gene ends were 5 bases for V and 1 base for J; bases not matched to a gene: 5. The CDR3 totals 16 residues. Per germline, CDR1 SGHAT and CDR2 FQNNGV.

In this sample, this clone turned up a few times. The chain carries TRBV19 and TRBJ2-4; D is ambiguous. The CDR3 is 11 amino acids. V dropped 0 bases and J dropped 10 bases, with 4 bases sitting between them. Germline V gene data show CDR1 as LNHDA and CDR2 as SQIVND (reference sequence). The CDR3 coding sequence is TGTGCCAGTAGTATAGACTTGATTCAGTACTTC. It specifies CASSIDLIQYF.

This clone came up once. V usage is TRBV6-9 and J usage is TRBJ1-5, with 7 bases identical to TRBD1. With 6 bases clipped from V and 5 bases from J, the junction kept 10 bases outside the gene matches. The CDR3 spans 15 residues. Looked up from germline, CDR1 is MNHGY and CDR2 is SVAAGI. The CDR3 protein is CASSPIRDRDQPQHF. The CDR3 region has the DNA TGTGCCAGCAGCCCTATCCGGGACAGAGATCAGCCCCAGCATTTT.

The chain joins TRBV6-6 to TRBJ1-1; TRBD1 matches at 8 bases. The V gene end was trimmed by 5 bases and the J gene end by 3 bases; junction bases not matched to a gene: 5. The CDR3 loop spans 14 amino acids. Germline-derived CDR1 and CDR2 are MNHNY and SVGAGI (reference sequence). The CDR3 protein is CASSMTGADTEAFF. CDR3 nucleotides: TGTGCCAGCAGTATGACAGGGGCCGACACTGAAGCTTTCTTT.

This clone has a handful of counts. CDR3 in DNA: TGTGCCAGCAGCCCCAAGGGCGGTCGGGACCGCACTGGGGCCAACGTCCTGACTTTC. Amino acids: CASSPKGGRDRTGANVLTF. This sequence joins TRBV7-3 and TRBJ2-6; D tentatively reads TRBD1 or TRBD2 (5 bases each). The V end lost 5 bases, the J end lost 2 bases, and 22 bases lay between the germline ends. Germline CDR1 reads SGHTA; CDR2 reads FQGTGA. CDR3 size: 19 residues.

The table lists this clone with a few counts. The CDR3 sequence is CASSSRLQSNSPLHF. DNA of the CDR3: TGTGCCAGCAGCTCTAGACTCCAGAGCAATTCACCCCTCCACTTT. V usage is TRBV5-5 and J usage is TRBJ1-6; D ambiguous. The V and J ends lost 3 bases and 7 bases respectively, with 14 bases between them. Germline-derived CDR1 and CDR2 are SGHKS and YYEKEE (reference sequence). The CDR3 extends over 15 amino acids.

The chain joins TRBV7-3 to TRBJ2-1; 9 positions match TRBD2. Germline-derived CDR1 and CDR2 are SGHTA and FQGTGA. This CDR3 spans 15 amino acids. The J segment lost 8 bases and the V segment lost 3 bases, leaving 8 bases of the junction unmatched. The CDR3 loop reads CASSLKAGGFYEQFF. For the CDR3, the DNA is TGTGCCAGCAGCTTGAAAGCGGGGGGCTTTTATGAGCAGTTCTTC.

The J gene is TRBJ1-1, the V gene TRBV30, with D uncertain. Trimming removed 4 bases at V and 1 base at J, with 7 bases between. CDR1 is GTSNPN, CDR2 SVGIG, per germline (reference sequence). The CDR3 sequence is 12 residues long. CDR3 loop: CAWNPGNTEAFF. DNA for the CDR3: TGTGCCTGGAACCCCGGGAACACTGAAGCTTTCTTT.

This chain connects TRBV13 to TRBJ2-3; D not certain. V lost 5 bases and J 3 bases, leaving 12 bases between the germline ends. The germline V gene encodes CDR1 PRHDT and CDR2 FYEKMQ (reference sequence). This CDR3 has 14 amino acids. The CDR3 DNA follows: TGTGCCAGCAGCAAACCACTTTTGACAGATACGCAGTATTTT. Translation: CASSKPLLTDTQYF.